This T cell receptor beta chain derives from a study of shared clonotypes between healthy human individuals. Around 200 ng DNA, about 33,000 T cell genomes, went into each sorted-subset replicate PCR. Repertoires were generated with immunoSEQ multiplex PCR, while TCRdb's copy carries only in-frame clones and drops some. This table holds a few hundred thousand clones, around 97% found once. The sequenced sample was naive CD4+ T cells sorted from blood. Subset defined: CD45RA+ positively selected. The source is a woman aged 25 to 39 in good health.

In nucleotides, the CDR3 is TGTGCCAGCAGCCAAGGAAGGGGGCTAAGCTATGGCTACACCTTC. Its protein is CASSQGRGLSYGYTF. The rearrangement uses TRBV14 and TRBJ1-2; 7 bases line up with TRBD1. The CDR3 contains 15 residues. Germline trimming cut 1 base from V and 4 bases from J; bases unmatched to any gene: 6. From germline, CDR1 is SGHDN and CDR2 FVKESK.